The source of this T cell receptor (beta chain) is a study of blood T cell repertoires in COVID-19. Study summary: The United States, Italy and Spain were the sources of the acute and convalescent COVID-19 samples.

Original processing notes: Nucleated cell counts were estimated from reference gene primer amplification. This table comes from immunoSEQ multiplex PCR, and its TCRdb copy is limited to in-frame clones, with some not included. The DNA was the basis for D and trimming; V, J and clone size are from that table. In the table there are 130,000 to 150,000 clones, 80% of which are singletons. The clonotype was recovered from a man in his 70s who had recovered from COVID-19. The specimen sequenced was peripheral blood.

The DNA for the CDR3 is TGTGCCTGGAGTTGGACAGGGGGCACCGGGGAGCTGTTTTTT. It yields the protein CAWSWTGGTGELFF. V usage is TRBV30 and J usage is TRBJ2-2, with 10 bases matching TRBD1. The CDR3 length is 14 residues. Looked up from germline, CDR1 is GTSNPN and CDR2 is SVGIG (reference sequence). V lost 2 bases, J lost 4 bases, and 1 base stayed unmatched.